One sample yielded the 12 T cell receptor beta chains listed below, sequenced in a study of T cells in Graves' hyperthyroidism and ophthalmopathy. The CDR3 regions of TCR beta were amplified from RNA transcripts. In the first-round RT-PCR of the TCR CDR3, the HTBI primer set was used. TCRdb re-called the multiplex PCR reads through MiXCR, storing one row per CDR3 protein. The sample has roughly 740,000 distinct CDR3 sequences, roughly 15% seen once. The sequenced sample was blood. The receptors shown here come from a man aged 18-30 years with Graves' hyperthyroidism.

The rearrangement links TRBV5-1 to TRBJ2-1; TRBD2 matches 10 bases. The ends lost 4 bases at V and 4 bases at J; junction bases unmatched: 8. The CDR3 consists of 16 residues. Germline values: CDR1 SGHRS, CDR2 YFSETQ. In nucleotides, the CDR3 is TGCGCCAGCAGCCCGCCTAGCGGGAGCCCGTACAATGAGCAGTTCTTC. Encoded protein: CASSPPSGSPYNEQFF.

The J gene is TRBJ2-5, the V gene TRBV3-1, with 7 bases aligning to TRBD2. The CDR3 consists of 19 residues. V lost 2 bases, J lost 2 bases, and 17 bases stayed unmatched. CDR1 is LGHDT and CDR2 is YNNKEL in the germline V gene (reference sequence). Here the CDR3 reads CASSQKRRWLADRQETQYF. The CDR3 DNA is TGTGCCAGCAGCCAAAAAAGGAGGTGGCTAGCGGACCGACAAGAGACCCAGTACTTC.

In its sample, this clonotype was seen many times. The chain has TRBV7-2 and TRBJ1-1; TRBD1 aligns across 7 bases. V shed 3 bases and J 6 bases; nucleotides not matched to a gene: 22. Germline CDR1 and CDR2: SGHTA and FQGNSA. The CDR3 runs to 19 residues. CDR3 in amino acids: CASSFNVQTGRLLPAEAFF. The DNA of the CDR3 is TGTGCCAGCAGCTTTAACGTTCAGACAGGGAGGCTCCTACCAGCTGAAGCTTTCTTT.

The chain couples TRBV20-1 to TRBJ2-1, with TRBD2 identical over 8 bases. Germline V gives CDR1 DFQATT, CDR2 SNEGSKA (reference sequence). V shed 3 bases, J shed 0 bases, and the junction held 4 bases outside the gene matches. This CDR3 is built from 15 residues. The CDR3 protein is CSASPTSDSYNEQFF. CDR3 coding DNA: TGCAGTGCTAGCCCGACTAGCGACTCCTACAATGAGCAGTTCTTC.

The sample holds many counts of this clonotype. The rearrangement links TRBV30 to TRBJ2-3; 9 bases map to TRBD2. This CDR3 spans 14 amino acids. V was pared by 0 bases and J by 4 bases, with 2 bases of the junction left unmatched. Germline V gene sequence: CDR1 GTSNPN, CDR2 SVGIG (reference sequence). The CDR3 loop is CAWSVGTSPDTQYF. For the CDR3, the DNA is TGTGCCTGGAGTGTCGGGACTAGCCCAGATACGCAGTATTTT. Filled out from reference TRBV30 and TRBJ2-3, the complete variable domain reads SQTIHQWPATLVQPVGSPLSLECTVEGTSNPNLYWYRQAAGRGLQLLFYSVGIGQISSEVPQNLSASRPQDRQFILSSKKLLLSDSGFYLCAWSVGTSPDTQYFGPGTRLTVL.

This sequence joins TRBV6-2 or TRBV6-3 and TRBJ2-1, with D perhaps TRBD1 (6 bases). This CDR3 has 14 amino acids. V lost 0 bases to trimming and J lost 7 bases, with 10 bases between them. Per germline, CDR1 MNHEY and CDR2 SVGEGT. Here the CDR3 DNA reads TGTGCCAGCAGTTACTCCCCAGGGGAGAATGAGCAGTTCTTC. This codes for CASSYSPGENEQFF.

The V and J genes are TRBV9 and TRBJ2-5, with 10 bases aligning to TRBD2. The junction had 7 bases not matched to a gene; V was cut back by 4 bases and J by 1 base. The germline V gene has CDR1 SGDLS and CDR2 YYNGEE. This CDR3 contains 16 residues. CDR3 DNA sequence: TGTGCCAGCAGCTTTCGAGCGGGGGGGATCCAAGAGACCCAGTACTTC. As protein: CASSFRAGGIQETQYF.

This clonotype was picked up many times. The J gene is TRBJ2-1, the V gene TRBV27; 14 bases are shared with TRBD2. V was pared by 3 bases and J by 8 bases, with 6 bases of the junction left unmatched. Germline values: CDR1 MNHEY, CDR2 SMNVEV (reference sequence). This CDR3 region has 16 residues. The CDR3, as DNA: TGTGCCAGCAGTTTCCGGGGACTAGCGGGAGTGGATGAGCAGTTCTTC. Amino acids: CASSFRGLAGVDEQFF.

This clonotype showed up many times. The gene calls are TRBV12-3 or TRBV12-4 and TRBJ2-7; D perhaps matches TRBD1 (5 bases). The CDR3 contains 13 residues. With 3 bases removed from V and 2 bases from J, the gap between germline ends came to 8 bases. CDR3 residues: CASSLTVPYEQYF. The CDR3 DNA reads TGTGCCAGCAGTTTGACAGTACCCTACGAGCAGTACTTC.

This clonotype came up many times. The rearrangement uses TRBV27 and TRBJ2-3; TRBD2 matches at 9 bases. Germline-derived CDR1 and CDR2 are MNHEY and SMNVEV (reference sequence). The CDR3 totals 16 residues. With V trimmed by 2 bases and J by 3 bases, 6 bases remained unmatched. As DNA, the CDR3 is TGTGCCAGCAGTTTACTCGGAACTAGCGGGACAGATACGCAGTATTTT. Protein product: CASSLLGTSGTDTQYF.

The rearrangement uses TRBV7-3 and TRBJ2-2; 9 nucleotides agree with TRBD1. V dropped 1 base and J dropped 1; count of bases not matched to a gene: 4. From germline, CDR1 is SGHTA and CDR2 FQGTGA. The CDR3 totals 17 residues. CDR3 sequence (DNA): TGTGCCAGCAGCTTAAGGGGACAGGGCGTGAACACCGGGGAGCTGTTTTTT. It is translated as CASSLRGQGVNTGELFF. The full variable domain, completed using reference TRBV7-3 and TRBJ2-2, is GAGVSQTPSNKVTEKGKYVELRCDPISGHTALYWYRQSLGQGPEFLIYFQGTGAADDSGLPNDRFFAVRPEGSVSTLKIQRTERGDSAVYLCASSLRGQGVNTGELFFGEGSRLTVL.

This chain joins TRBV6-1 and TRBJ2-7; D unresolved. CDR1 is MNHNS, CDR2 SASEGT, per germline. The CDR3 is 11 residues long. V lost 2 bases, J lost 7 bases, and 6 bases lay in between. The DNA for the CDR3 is TGTGCCAGCAGTGAACGCTGGGAGCAGTACTTC. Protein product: CASSERWEQYF.